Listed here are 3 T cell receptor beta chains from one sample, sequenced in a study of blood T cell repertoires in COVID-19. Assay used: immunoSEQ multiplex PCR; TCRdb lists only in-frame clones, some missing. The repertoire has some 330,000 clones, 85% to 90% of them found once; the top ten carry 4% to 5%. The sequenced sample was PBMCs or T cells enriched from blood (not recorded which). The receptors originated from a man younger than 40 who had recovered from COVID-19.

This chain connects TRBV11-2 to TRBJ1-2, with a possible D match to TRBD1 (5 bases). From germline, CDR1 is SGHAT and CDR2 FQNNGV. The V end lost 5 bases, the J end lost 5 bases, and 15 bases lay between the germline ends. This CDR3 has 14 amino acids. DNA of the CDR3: TGTGCCAGCAGCGGGAGGGCGGCAGGGTATGGCTACACCTTC. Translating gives CASSGRAAGYGYTF.

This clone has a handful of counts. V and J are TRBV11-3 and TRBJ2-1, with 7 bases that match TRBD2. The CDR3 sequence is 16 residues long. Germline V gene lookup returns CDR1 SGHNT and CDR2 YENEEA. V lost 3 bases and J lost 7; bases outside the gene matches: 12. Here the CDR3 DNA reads TGTGCCAGCAGCTTGGGGGGAGGGAGCGTGACAAATGAGCAGTTCTTC. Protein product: CASSLGGGSVTNEQFF.

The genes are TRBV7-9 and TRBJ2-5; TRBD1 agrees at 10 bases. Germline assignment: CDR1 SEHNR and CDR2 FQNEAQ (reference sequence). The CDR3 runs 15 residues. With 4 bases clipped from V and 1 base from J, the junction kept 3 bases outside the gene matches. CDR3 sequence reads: CASSYRDRGQETQYF. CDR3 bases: TGTGCCAGCAGCTACCGGGACAGGGGCCAAGAGACCCAGTACTTC.